These 6 T cell receptor beta chains came from one sample sequenced in a study of STAT5B mutations in CD4+ large granular lymphocyte leukemia. Profiled with immunoSEQ multiplex PCR; TCRdb holds only in-frame clones, not every one. The data show about 8,200 clones, just under 90% seen once. The sample taken for sequencing was PBMCs. Receptor source: a woman aged 70-85 years with CD4+ T-cell large granular lymphocyte leukemia.

The chain is built from TRBV5-1 and TRBJ1-3; 7 nucleotides line up with TRBD1. With 4 bases clipped from V and 4 bases from J, the junction kept 5 bases outside the gene matches. Germline CDR1 reads SGHRS; CDR2 reads YFSETQ. CDR3 size: 14 residues. CDR3 loop: CASSPDRAGNTIYF. The CDR3 bases are TGCGCCAGCAGCCCCGACAGGGCAGGAAACACCATATATTTT. The entire variable domain, with the rest obtained from reference TRBV5-1 and TRBJ1-3, is as follows: KAGVTQTPRYLIKTRGQQVTLSCSPISGHRSVSWYQQTPGQGLQFLFEYFSETQRNKGNFPGRFSGRQFSNSRSEMNVSTLELGDSALYLCASSPDRAGNTIYFGEGSWLTVV.

The chain carries TRBV4-1 and TRBJ2-7, with D perhaps matching TRBD2 (7 bases). Germline V CDR1 and CDR2: MGHRA, YSYEKL. The V and J ends lost 4 bases and 3 bases respectively, with 19 bases between them. The CDR3 covers 16 residues. Written as DNA, the CDR3 is TGCGCCAGCAGCCCTTTAACGGGGGGCCGAATCTACGAGCAGTACTTC. This codes for CASSPLTGGRIYEQYF.

This clone was counted a single time. This rearrangement joins TRBV28 to TRBJ2-6, with TRBD2 as a possible D gene (6 bases). Deletions cut 4 bases from V and 0 bases from J, with 13 bases between. From germline, CDR1 is MDHEN and CDR2 SYDVKM. This CDR3 is 17 amino acids long. CDR3 nucleotides: TGTGCCAGCAGTTCTCAATTGGGACTCTCTGGGGCCAACGTCCTGACTTTC. Translation gives CASSSQLGLSGANVLTF.

The rearrangement uses TRBV11-3 and TRBJ2-7, with TRBD2 matching over 7 bases. The J segment lost 1 base and the V segment lost 5 bases, leaving 5 bases of the junction unmatched. This CDR3 spans 14 amino acids. Looked up from germline, CDR1 is SGHNT and CDR2 is YENEEA. The CDR3 DNA reads TGTGCCAGCAGCCCCGCTAGCGGATCCTACGAGCAGTACTTC. Its protein product is CASSPASGSYEQYF.

This chain links TRBV13 with TRBJ1-6; weak D call: TRBD1 (5 bases). The CDR3 spans 14 residues. Germline V gene data show CDR1 as PRHDT and CDR2 as FYEKMQ (reference sequence). V lost 5 bases to trimming and J lost 7 bases, with 12 bases between them. The CDR3: CASSLNRRNSPLHF. CDR3 DNA sequence: TGTGCCAGCAGCCTGAACAGGCGGAATTCACCCCTCCACTTT.

The chain is built from TRBV28 and TRBJ1-5, with a tentative D call TRBD1 (6 bases). Germline CDR1 is MDHEN and CDR2 is SYDVKM. This CDR3 contains 16 residues. The V end lost 1 base, the J end lost 5 bases, and 15 bases lay between the germline ends. DNA for the CDR3: TGTGCCAGCAGTTTATCCTACAGGGATCAGCATCAGCCCCAGCATTTT. Its protein is CASSLSYRDQHQPQHF. Complete variable domain (other parts from reference TRBV28 and TRBJ1-5): DVKVTQSSRYLVKRTGEKVFLECVQDMDHENMFWYRQDPGLGLRLIYFSYDVKMKEKGDIPEGYSVSREKKERFSLILESASTNQTSMYLCASSLSYRDQHQPQHFGDGTRLSIL.